The 10 T cell receptor beta chains below all came from one sample that was sequenced in a study of blood T cell repertoires in COVID-19. Sequencing used immunoSEQ multiplex PCR; TCRdb keeps in-frame clones, though not all of them. The sample includes roughly 80,000 clones, 80% to 90% of them seen just once. What was sequenced was peripheral blood. The receptors were sampled from a woman aged 60 to 75 with acute or convalescent COVID-19.

The rearrangement joins TRBV7-9 to TRBJ2-7; TRBD1 is a possible D gene (6 bases). This CDR3 contains 16 residues. Germline CDR1 and CDR2: SEHNR and FQNEAQ (reference sequence). V lost 1 base and J 1 base, leaving 14 bases between the germline ends. The CDR3 region has the DNA TGTGCCAGCAGCTTAGACGCCCCGGACAGTTCCTACGAGCAGTACTTC. This encodes CASSLDAPDSSYEQYF.

The J gene is TRBJ1-2, the V gene TRBV6-5; D is unresolved. Germline CDR1 reads MNHEY; CDR2 reads SVGAGI. The length of the CDR3 is 13 residues. V lost 8 bases and J 14 bases, leaving 24 bases between the germline ends. The CDR3 loop is CASLAPGSLYETF. In DNA, the CDR3 is TGTGCCAGCCTGGCCCCGGGGAGCTTATATGAAACCTTC.

This clone was seen once. The V and J genes are TRBV3-1 (or the pseudogene TRBV3-2) and TRBJ2-7; tentatively, D is TRBD2 (6 bases). With 3 bases removed from V and 6 bases from J, the gap between germline ends came to 9 bases. Germline loops: CDR1 LGHDT, CDR2 YNNKEL (reference sequence). The CDR3 contains 12 residues. The CDR3 nucleotides are TGTGCCAGCAGCCAGACTAGTTCCGAGCAGTACTTC. Encoded protein: CASSQTSSEQYF.

The chain is built from TRBV5-1 and TRBJ2-3, with 7 bases matching TRBD2. Germline V gives CDR1 SGHRS, CDR2 YFSETQ. There are 15 residues in the CDR3. J gave up 2 bases and V 5 bases, and 8 bases lay outside the gene matches. The CDR3: CASRETGLITDTQYF. Written as DNA, the CDR3 is TGCGCCAGCAGAGAAACGGGACTAATCACAGATACGCAGTATTTT.

V and J are TRBV27 and TRBJ1-5; 7 nucleotides line up with TRBD1. The CDR3 loop spans 14 amino acids. Germline assignment: CDR1 MNHEY and CDR2 SMNVEV (reference sequence). V shed 4 bases, J shed 6 bases, and the junction held 6 bases outside the gene matches. CDR3 DNA: TGTGCCAGCAGTTCTCAGACAGGGACTCAGCCCCAGCATTTT. It translates to CASSSQTGTQPQHF.

CDR3 DNA: TGTGCCAGCAGTTACTCGATAGGGGGCTCTTACAATGAGCAGTTCTTC. Protein product: CASSYSIGGSYNEQFF. This chain uses TRBV6-5 with TRBJ2-1; 7 bases are shared with TRBD1. The CDR3 consists of 16 residues. V lost 0 bases to trimming and J lost 4 bases; unmatched junction nucleotides: 6. CDR1 is MNHEY, CDR2 SVGAGI, per germline.

The gene calls are TRBV30 and TRBJ2-1; 7 nucleotides align to TRBD2. The CDR3 covers 15 residues. Germline V gives CDR1 GTSNPN, CDR2 SVGIG (reference sequence). After removal of 3 bases from V and 9 bases from J, the junction contained 14 bases not matched to a gene. CDR3 protein: CAWRWAGVRVGEQFF. The CDR3, as DNA: TGTGCCTGGAGGTGGGCGGGAGTAAGGGTAGGTGAGCAGTTCTTC.

The chain links TRBV4-2 to TRBJ2-7; tentative D call: TRBD2 (7 bases). The germline V and J ends were trimmed by 4 bases and 3 bases, with 13 bases remaining between them. This CDR3 has 14 residues. Germline-derived CDR1 and CDR2 are LGHNA and YNFKEQ. CDR3 sequence reads: CASSRGGALYEQYF. The CDR3 DNA sequence: TGTGCCAGCAGCCGGGGGGGGGCACTCTACGAGCAGTACTTC.

This clone has a single count. CDR3 amino acids: CASRQGASGVTYEQYF. CDR3 bases: TGTGCCAGCCGTCAAGGGGCTAGCGGGGTAACCTACGAGCAGTACTTC. This chain joins TRBV3-1 (or the pseudogene TRBV3-2) and TRBJ2-7, with 9 bases fitting TRBD2. J was trimmed by 2 bases and V by 8 bases; bases with no gene match: 13. CDR1 is LGHDT and CDR2 is YNNKEL in the germline V gene (reference sequence). This CDR3 comprises 16 residues.

A note on this clone: Compared with germline, one end of the junction differs, possibly owing to a read error. V and J are TRBV7-7 and TRBJ1-6, with 8 bases aligning to TRBD1. The CDR3 totals 13 residues. Germline V gene sequence: CDR1 SSHAT, CDR2 FNYEAQ (reference sequence). In DNA form, the CDR3 reads TGTGCTAGCAGCCCCGGACAGGGTTCACCCCTCCACTTT. This sequence encodes CASSPGQGSPLHF.